Reported below is one TCR beta chain. Its antigen is not known. Naive CD8 populations comprised CD45RO-negative cells positively selected for CCR7, excluding terminally differentiated effector memory CD45RA+ cells. The sample belongs to a study of shared clonotypes between healthy human individuals. General observations from the study: Relative to memory subsets, naive subsets generally showed larger estimated richness. Genetic and exposure-history diversity was limited by the few donors. Shared across a few donors were around 5% of the naive CD4 clonotypes. The generation probabilities recorded for non-shared clonotypes fell below those of clonotypes shared by all four donors.

Between the trimmed V and J ends, which lost 1 base and 5 bases, there was a span of 9 bases. The CDR3 covers 14 residues. From germline, CDR1 is ENHRY and CDR2 SYGVKD. Measured with immunoSEQ multiplex PCR; TCRdb has only the in-frame clones, and not every one. The repertoire holds around 2.1 million clones, with about 93% as singletons. The chain is built from TRBV10-3 and TRBJ2-4; D remains unclear. Sequencing was performed on naive CD8+ T cells from PBMCs. The sequence came from a man between 18 and 29 years old in good health. Some clones in this sample may be carry-over from other donors' samples. The CDR3 DNA is TGTGCCATCAGTGAGTTGTTAGGTCAAAACATTCAGTACTTC. Translation gives CAISELLGQNIQYF.